Listed below are T cell receptor beta chains from one sample, sequenced in a study of vaccination and CD4 T cells after COVID-19. TCRdb reprocessed the PCR reads with MiXCR, giving one entry per CDR3 protein. The sample includes about 9,700 distinct CDR3 sequences, roughly 60% seen only once; the top ten take roughly 23%. Their antigen targets remain unknown. Sequencing used CD4+ T cells from blood, cultured in vitro. The origin of the receptors is a human donor in good health. Both conserved end residues are part of each CDR3. D genes are given only for firm matches. The listing skips clone size in some rows; elsewhere it reads once, few, many or a size class.

- | TRBJ2-5 | TRBV6-1 | - | CASRRRGETQYF | TGTGCCAGCAGGCGGAGGGGGGAGACCCAGTACTTC
- | TRBJ1-1 | TRBV19 | - | CASSSQGNTEAFF | TGTGCCAGTAGCTCACAGGGGAACACTGAAGCTTTCTTT
- | TRBJ2-2 | TRBV2 | - | CASREQGGGTGELFF | TGTGCCAGCAGGGAGCAGGGAGGAGGCACCGGGGAGCTGTTTTTT
TRBD1 | TRBJ1-2 | TRBV6-1 | few | CASTLGGQGYGYTF | TGTGCCAGCACTTTGGGGGGACAGGGCTATGGCTACACCTTC
TRBD1 | TRBJ1-2 | TRBV4-3 | - | CASSPGQGDGYTF | TGCGCCAGCAGCCCAGGACAGGGGGATGGCTACACCTTC
TRBD1 | TRBJ1-2 | TRBV6-2/TRBV6-3 | - | CASSWTGGSYGYTF | TGTGCCAGCAGTTGGACAGGGGGGTCCTATGGCTACACCTTC
- | TRBJ1-2 | TRBV5-4 | - | CASSLYGNYGYTF | TGTGCCAGCAGCTTGTACGGCAACTATGGCTACACCTTC
TRBD1 | TRBJ2-4 | TRBV6-2/TRBV6-3 | few | CASRRTGAAKNIQYF | TGTGCCAGCAGACGGACAGGGGCCGCCAAAAACATTCAGTACTTC
- | TRBJ1-2 | TRBV21-1 | few | CASSKVKGDSRTGGGGYTF | TGTGCCAGCAGCAAAGTAAAAGGGGATTCGAGGACAGGGGGCGGGGGCTACACCTTC
TRBD1 | TRBJ2-5 | TRBV30 | - | CAWAPQGAIRAQYF | TGTGCCTGGGCCCCTCAGGGGGCGATTCGCGCCCAGTACTTC
TRBD2 | TRBJ2-7 | TRBV20-1 | large | CSAPGRDSYEQYF | TGCAGTGCCCCCGGGAGGGACTCCTACGAGCAGTACTTC
- | TRBJ1-2 | TRBV30 | - | CAWSAGGGGYTF | TGTGCCTGGAGTGCTGGCGGAGGGGGCTACACCTTC
- | TRBJ2-7 | TRBV6-1 | once | CASSAIWGSTYEQYF | TGTGCCAGCAGCGCAATATGGGGCAGTACCTACGAGCAGTACTTC
- | TRBJ1-2 | TRBV30 | - | CAWSPLSYGRRNYGYTF | TGTGCCTGGAGTCCACTCTCCTATGGACGAAGAAACTATGGCTACACCTTC
- | TRBJ1-4 | TRBV10-3 | once | CAASPGHPNEKLFF | TGTGCCGCCTCCCCGGGACACCCTAATGAAAAACTGTTTTTT
- | TRBJ2-4 | TRBV12-3/TRBV12-4 | - | CASSYRGSSGKNIQYF | TGTGCCAGCAGCTATAGAGGCAGCTCGGGCAAAAACATTCAGTACTTC
TRBD1 | TRBJ2-7 | TRBV6-5 | - | CASSYSYRGTYEQYF | TGTGCCAGCAGTTACTCCTACAGGGGGACCTACGAGCAGTACTTC
- | TRBJ2-5 | TRBV7-2 | - | CASRYTGGQETQYF | TGTGCCAGCAGATACACAGGAGGCCAAGAGACCCAGTACTTC
- | TRBJ1-1 | TRBV21-1 | - | CASSKDGNAFF | TGTGCCAGCAGCAAAGACGGGAACGCTTTCTTT
TRBD2 | TRBJ2-1 | TRBV5-8 | once | CASSLAGLGAPYNEQFF | TGTGCCAGCAGCTTGGCGGGACTAGGCGCTCCCTACAATGAGCAGTTCTTC
- | TRBJ1-3 | TRBV5-4 | - | CASSQRTSGTGNTIYF | TGTGCCAGCAGCCAGAGGACCTCCGGGACTGGAAACACCATATATTTT
- | TRBJ1-2 | TRBV19 | - | CAGLRGVYTF | TGTGCCGGCCTTAGGGGAGTCTACACCTTC
- | TRBJ2-4 | TRBV21-1 | - | CASSTTRRRVIQYF | TGTGCCAGCAGCACCACAAGAAGGAGGGTCATTCAGTACTTC
TRBD1 | TRBJ1-2 | TRBV6-5 | few | CASSFLTGAPYGYTF | TGTGCCAGCAGTTTTCTGACAGGGGCCCCCTATGGCTACACCTTC
TRBD1 | TRBJ1-5 | TRBV6-1 | - | CASSDHGQGAQPQHF | TGTGCCAGCAGTGATCACGGACAGGGGGCTCAGCCCCAGCATTTT